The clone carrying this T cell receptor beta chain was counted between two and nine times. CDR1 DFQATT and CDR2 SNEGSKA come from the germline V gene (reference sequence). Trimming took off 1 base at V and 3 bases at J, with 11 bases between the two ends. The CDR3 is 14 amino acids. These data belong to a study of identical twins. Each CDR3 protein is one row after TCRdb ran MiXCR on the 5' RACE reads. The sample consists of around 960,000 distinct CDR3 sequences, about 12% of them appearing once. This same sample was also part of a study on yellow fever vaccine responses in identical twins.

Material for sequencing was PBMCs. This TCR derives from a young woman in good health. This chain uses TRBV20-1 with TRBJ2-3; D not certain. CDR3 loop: CSARVKGSTDTQYF. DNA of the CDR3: TGCAGTGCTAGAGTCAAGGGATCGACAGATACGCAGTATTTT.